These T cell receptor beta chains were read from a single sample in a study of CD8+ T cells in alopecia areata. Repertoires were generated with immunoSEQ multiplex PCR, while TCRdb's copy carries only in-frame clones and drops some. Among over 110,000 clones listed, about half were seen once. Sequenced here: CD4+ T cells sorted from blood, sampled at week 0. Every receptor here comes from a human donor with alopecia areata. CDR3s include the opening cysteine and the closing phenylalanine or tryptophan. The D gene is left open where the match is weak. Size is stated for part of the rows, as once, few or many counts, or as a class when the clone is expanded.

size: .; J: TRBJ1-2; V: TRBV29-1; D: TRBD1; DNA: TGCAGCGTTGGGTATCCCGGGACAGTCTATGGCTACACCTTC; CDR3: CSVGYPGTVYGYTF
size: .; J: TRBJ2-2; V: TRBV29-1; D: TRBD1; DNA: TGCAGCGTCACCGGGACAGGGGGTTGGAACACCGGGGAGCTGTTTTTT; CDR3: CSVTGTGGWNTGELFF
size: .; J: TRBJ2-3; V: TRBV29-1; D: TRBD1; DNA: TGCAGCGTGGGGGGGGACAGGGTCAACACAGATACGCAGTATTTT; CDR3: CSVGGDRVNTDTQYF
size: few; J: TRBJ2-7; V: TRBV15; D: .; DNA: TGTGCCACCAGCAGAGACAGGGGTAGGGGCTCCTACGAGCAGTACTTC; CDR3: CATSRDRGRGSYEQYF
size: .; J: TRBJ2-1; V: TRBV25-1; D: .; DNA: TGTGCCAGCGCCGAAACCGGGGGATCCTACAATGAGCAGTTCTTC; CDR3: CASAETGGSYNEQFF
size: .; J: TRBJ1-2; V: TRBV30; D: .; DNA: TGTGCCTGGAGTGTAGGGGCTGGCTACACCTTC; CDR3: CAWSVGAGYTF
size: .; J: TRBJ2-7; V: TRBV7-2; D: TRBD1; DNA: TGTGCCAGCAGCTTGCGGGACAGGGGCTACGAGCAGTACTTC; CDR3: CASSLRDRGYEQYF
size: few; J: TRBJ2-7; V: TRBV5-1; D: .; DNA: TGCGCCAGCAGCTTGGATGACTTATCGGCTGGCGAGCAGTACTTC; CDR3: CASSLDDLSAGEQYF
size: .; J: TRBJ2-1; V: TRBV7-8; D: .; DNA: TGTGCCAGCAGCTCCAGGGACCTTCCTAGAGGGGGGAATGAGCAGTTCTTC; CDR3: CASSSRDLPRGGNEQFF
size: few; J: TRBJ2-3; V: TRBV28; D: .; DNA: TGTGCCAGCAGTCACCTTACTGGGGCCTCTAGCACCGATACGCAGTATTTT; CDR3: CASSHLTGASSTDTQYF
size: few; J: TRBJ2-3; V: TRBV29-1; D: .; DNA: TGCAGCGTCGGGACTTCCACAGATACGCAGTATTTT; CDR3: CSVGTSTDTQYF
size: few; J: TRBJ2-3; V: TRBV30; D: TRBD1; DNA: TGTGCCTGGAGTGAGGGGCAGGGGGCTCCTACCACAGATACGCAGTATTTT; CDR3: CAWSEGQGAPTTDTQYF
size: .; J: TRBJ1-5; V: TRBV25-1; D: .; DNA: TGTGCCAGCAGTTCCCTCCAGGGACCCCCAATCGGTCAGCCCCAGCATTTT; CDR3: CASSSLQGPPIGQPQHF
size: .; J: TRBJ1-2; V: TRBV30; D: .; DNA: TGTGCCTGGAGTAGTTGGGGCGGCTACACCTTC; CDR3: CAWSSWGGYTF
size: .; J: TRBJ1-5; V: TRBV30; D: .; DNA: TGTGCCTGGAGCTTTCAGGGGAGTCAGCCCCAGCATTTT; CDR3: CAWSFQGSQPQHF
size: .; J: TRBJ2-2; V: TRBV15; D: .; DNA: TGTGCCACCGGTCCGGGGCCTGCGAACACCGGGGAGCTGTTTTTT; CDR3: CATGPGPANTGELFF
size: .; J: TRBJ1-2; V: TRBV30; D: TRBD1; DNA: TGTGCCTGTGCTAAGGACAGGAACTATGGCTACACCTTC; CDR3: CACAKDRNYGYTF
size: few; J: TRBJ2-6; V: TRBV30; D: TRBD1; DNA: TGTGCCTGGACCAAGGTGGACAGGTGGGGGCCTGGGGCCAACGTCCTGACTTTC; CDR3: CAWTKVDRWGPGANVLTF
size: few; J: TRBJ2-5; V: TRBV28; D: .; DNA: TGTGCCAGCAGTCCCAAAGAGACCCAGTACTTC; CDR3: CASSPKETQYF
size: .; J: TRBJ2-7; V: TRBV29-1; D: .; DNA: TGCAGCGTTGAATCCCAGGGGCAGTACGAGCAGTACTTC; CDR3: CSVESQGQYEQYF
size: once; J: TRBJ2-3; V: TRBV4-2; D: TRBD1; DNA: TGTGCCAGCAGCCCAGGGACAGTTAGCACAGATACGCAGTATTTT; CDR3: CASSPGTVSTDTQYF
size: .; J: TRBJ2-1; V: TRBV7-2; D: TRBD2; DNA: TGTGCCAGCAGCTTAGTGGGCACTAGCGGCTACAATGAGCAGTTCTTC; CDR3: CASSLVGTSGYNEQFF
size: .; J: TRBJ1-5; V: TRBV6-5; D: TRBD1; DNA: TGTGCCAGCAGTCGAACCGGGACAGGGTATCAGCCCCAGCATTTT; CDR3: CASSRTGTGYQPQHF
size: .; J: TRBJ1-5; V: TRBV7-2; D: .; DNA: TGTGCCAGCAGCTTGGGAGAGGGGCTAGGGCAGCCCCAGCATTTT; CDR3: CASSLGEGLGQPQHF
size: .; J: TRBJ1-2; V: TRBV30; D: .; DNA: TGTGCCTGGAGCACAGGACTCTATGGCTACACCTTC; CDR3: CAWSTGLYGYTF
size: .; J: TRBJ2-5; V: TRBV9; D: .; DNA: TGTGCCAGCAGCGTGAATGACGCCCAAGAGACCCAGTACTTC; CDR3: CASSVNDAQETQYF
size: .; J: TRBJ1-1; V: TRBV28; D: .; DNA: TGTGCCAGCAGTCGGCGGGGAGGTAACACTGAAGCTTTCTTT; CDR3: CASSRRGGNTEAFF
size: .; J: TRBJ2-7; V: TRBV29-1; D: TRBD1; DNA: TGCAGCGTTAGGGGACAGGGAAACGAGCAGTACTTC; CDR3: CSVRGQGNEQYF
size: .; J: TRBJ2-7; V: TRBV29-1; D: .; DNA: TGCAGCGCCTCTCGGGGATTCGACAGGCGAGAGACCTACGAGCAGTACTTC; CDR3: CSASRGFDRRETYEQYF
size: once; J: TRBJ1-1; V: TRBV6-5; D: .; DNA: TGTGCCAGCAGTTACTCAGGCCGGAGTGAAGCTTTCTTT; CDR3: CASSYSGRSEAFF
size: .; J: TRBJ2-1; V: TRBV29-1; D: .; DNA: TGCAGCGTGACTCCCACTAGCGAGCAGTTCTTC; CDR3: CSVTPTSEQFF
size: .; J: TRBJ2-3; V: TRBV6-5; D: .; DNA: TGTGCCAGCAGTTACTCGAAGGCACAGCCCACAGATACGCAGTATTTT; CDR3: CASSYSKAQPTDTQYF
size: few; J: TRBJ2-3; V: TRBV4-2; D: .; DNA: TGTGCCAGCAGCCAAGTGCTAGGAACAGATACGCAGTATTTT; CDR3: CASSQVLGTDTQYF
size: .; J: TRBJ2-1; V: TRBV30; D: .; DNA: TGTGCCTGGAGTAGGGGGTGGGTCGGAGACTACAATGAGCAGTTCTTC; CDR3: CAWSRGWVGDYNEQFF
size: .; J: TRBJ2-3; V: TRBV6-5; D: .; DNA: TGTGCCAGCAGTTCAGAGGGGAGCACAGATACGCAGTATTTT; CDR3: CASSSEGSTDTQYF
size: .; J: TRBJ2-5; V: TRBV29-1; D: TRBD2; DNA: TGCAGCGTCGGGACTAGCGGGAGTGGAGAGACCCAGTACTTC; CDR3: CSVGTSGSGETQYF
size: .; J: TRBJ2-1; V: TRBV7-3; D: .; DNA: TGTGCCAGCAGCTTAATAGGGCAGGGGCTGGGTGAGCAGTTCTTC; CDR3: CASSLIGQGLGEQFF
size: .; J: TRBJ1-1; V: TRBV15; D: .; DNA: TGTGCCACCAGCAGGGGCGATACGATGAACACTGAAGCTTTCTTT; CDR3: CATSRGDTMNTEAFF
size: .; J: TRBJ2-5; V: TRBV4-2; D: TRBD2; DNA: TGTGCCAGCAGCCAAGGTAGCGGGAGCCCAGAAGAGACCCAGTACTTC; CDR3: CASSQGSGSPEETQYF
size: .; J: TRBJ1-1; V: TRBV29-1; D: .; DNA: TGCAGCGTTCAAAGGGGGGGGACTGAAGCTTTCTTT; CDR3: CSVQRGGTEAFF
size: .; J: TRBJ2-1; V: TRBV9; D: .; DNA: TGTGCCAGCAGCGTAGCTGGGGTCCTCTCCTACAATGAGCAGTTCTTC; CDR3: CASSVAGVLSYNEQFF
size: .; J: TRBJ1-1; V: TRBV7-9; D: .; DNA: TGTGCCAGCAGCTTGATCGGCACTGAAGCTTTCTTT; CDR3: CASSLIGTEAFF
size: few; J: TRBJ2-7; V: TRBV5-1; D: TRBD1; DNA: TGCGCCAGCAGCCGGGGACAGAGCCCTTCCTACGAGCAGTACTTC; CDR3: CASSRGQSPSYEQYF
size: .; J: TRBJ2-5; V: TRBV9; D: .; DNA: TGTGCCAGCAGCGAGGGCCCTCAGGAGGGGGAGACCCAGTACTTC; CDR3: CASSEGPQEGETQYF
size: .; J: TRBJ2-3; V: TRBV5-1; D: .; DNA: TGCGCCAGCAGCCCAGACGTGGGTAGCACAGATACGCAGTATTTT; CDR3: CASSPDVGSTDTQYF
size: few; J: TRBJ2-7; V: TRBV29-1; D: .; DNA: TGCAGCGTTGTCCTACGAGGGGCCTACGAGCAGTACTTC; CDR3: CSVVLRGAYEQYF
size: .; J: TRBJ1-1; V: TRBV5-1; D: TRBD1; DNA: TGCGCCTGCAGCGGGACAGGGGGCAAGAACACTGAAGCTTTCTTT; CDR3: CACSGTGGKNTEAFF
size: .; J: TRBJ2-2; V: TRBV10-1; D: TRBD2; DNA: TGCGCCAGCAGCCTAGCGGGAGGGCGCGGGGAGCTGTTTTTT; CDR3: CASSLAGGRGELFF
size: few; J: TRBJ2-3; V: TRBV19; D: TRBD2; DNA: TGTGCCAGTAGTACTAGCGGGAGGCGAACAGATACGCAGTATTTT; CDR3: CASSTSGRRTDTQYF
size: few; J: TRBJ2-5; V: TRBV5-1; D: .; DNA: TGCGCCAGCAGCTTGACAGGCGACCAAGAGACCCAGTACTTC; CDR3: CASSLTGDQETQYF
size: few; J: TRBJ2-5; V: TRBV13; D: TRBD2; DNA: TGTGCCAGCAGCTCGATCCTAGCGGGAGGGGAGACCCAGTACTTC; CDR3: CASSSILAGGETQYF
size: .; J: TRBJ1-1; V: TRBV30; D: .; DNA: TGTGCCTGGAGTCCCAGGGGGAACACTGAAGCTTTCTTT; CDR3: CAWSPRGNTEAFF
size: .; J: TRBJ1-2; V: TRBV19; D: .; DNA: TGTGCCAGTAGGGGGACGGACTTCGCTGGCTACACCTTC; CDR3: CASRGTDFAGYTF
size: few; J: TRBJ2-1; V: TRBV27; D: .; DNA: TGTGCCAGCAGTTTGGAGGCGCGGTATGAGCAGTTCTTC; CDR3: CASSLEARYEQFF
size: few; J: TRBJ2-3; V: TRBV30; D: .; DNA: TGTGCCTGGAAACACACAGATACGCAGTATTTT; CDR3: CAWKHTDTQYF
size: .; J: TRBJ2-3; V: TRBV29-1; D: .; DNA: TGCAGCGTTGAATGGCGGATGGGAAGCACAGATACGCAGTATTTT; CDR3: CSVEWRMGSTDTQYF
size: few; J: TRBJ2-7; V: TRBV29-1; D: .; DNA: TGCAGCGTGTTGGAGGGCCCCTCGTACGAGCAGTACTTC; CDR3: CSVLEGPSYEQYF